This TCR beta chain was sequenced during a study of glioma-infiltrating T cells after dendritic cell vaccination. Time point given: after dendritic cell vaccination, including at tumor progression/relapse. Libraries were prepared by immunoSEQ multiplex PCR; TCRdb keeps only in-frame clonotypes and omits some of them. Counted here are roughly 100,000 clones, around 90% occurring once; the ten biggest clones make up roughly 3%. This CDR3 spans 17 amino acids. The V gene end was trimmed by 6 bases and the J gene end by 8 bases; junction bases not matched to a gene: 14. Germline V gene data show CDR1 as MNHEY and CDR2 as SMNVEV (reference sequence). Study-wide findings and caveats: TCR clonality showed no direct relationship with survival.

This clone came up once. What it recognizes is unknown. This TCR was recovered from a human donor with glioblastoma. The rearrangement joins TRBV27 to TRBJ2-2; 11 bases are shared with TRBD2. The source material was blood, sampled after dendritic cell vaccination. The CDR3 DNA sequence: TGTGCCAGCAGCGCCCCTAGGCTAGCGGGGGGCTCTGGGGAGCTGTTTTTT. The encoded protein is CASSAPRLAGGSGELFF.